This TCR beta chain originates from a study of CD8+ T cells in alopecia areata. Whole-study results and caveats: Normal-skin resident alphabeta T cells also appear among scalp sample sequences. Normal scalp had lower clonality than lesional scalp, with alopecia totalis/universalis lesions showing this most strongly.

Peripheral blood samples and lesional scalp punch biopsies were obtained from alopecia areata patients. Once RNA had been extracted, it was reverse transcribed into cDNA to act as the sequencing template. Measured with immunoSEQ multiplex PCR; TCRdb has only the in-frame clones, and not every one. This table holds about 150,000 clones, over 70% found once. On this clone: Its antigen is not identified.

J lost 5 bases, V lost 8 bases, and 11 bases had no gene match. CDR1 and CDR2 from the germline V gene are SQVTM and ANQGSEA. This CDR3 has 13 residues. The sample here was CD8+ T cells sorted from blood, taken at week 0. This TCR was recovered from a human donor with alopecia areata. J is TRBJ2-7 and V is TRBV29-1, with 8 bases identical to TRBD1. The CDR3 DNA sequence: TGCAGCACTGACGGGGACAGGCCCCACGAGCAGTACTTC. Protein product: CSTDGDRPHEQYF.